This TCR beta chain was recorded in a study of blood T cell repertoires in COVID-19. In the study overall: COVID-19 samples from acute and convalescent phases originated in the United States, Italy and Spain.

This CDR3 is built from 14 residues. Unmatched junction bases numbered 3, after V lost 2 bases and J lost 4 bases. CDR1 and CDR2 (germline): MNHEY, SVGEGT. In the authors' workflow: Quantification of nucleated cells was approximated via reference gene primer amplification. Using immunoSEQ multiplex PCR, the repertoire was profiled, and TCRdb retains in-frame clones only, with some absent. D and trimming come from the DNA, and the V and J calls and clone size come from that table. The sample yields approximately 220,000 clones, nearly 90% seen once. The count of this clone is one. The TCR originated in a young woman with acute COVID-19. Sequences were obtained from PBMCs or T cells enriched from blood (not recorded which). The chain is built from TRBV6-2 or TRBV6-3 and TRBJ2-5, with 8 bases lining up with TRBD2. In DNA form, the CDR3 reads TGTGCCAGCAGTTACCGGCGGGGGGTAGAGACCCAGTACTTC. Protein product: CASSYRRGVETQYF.